The clone carrying this T cell receptor beta chain appeared once. The data belong to a study of blood T cell repertoires in COVID-19. Study at large: Acute-phase and convalescent COVID-19 samples originated in the United States, Italy and Spain. Sources were T cells, B-cell-depleted T cells, or PBMCs; the material itself was cDNA or gDNA.

The CDR3 contains 15 residues. V trimming: 6 bases; J trimming: 4 bases; junction bases outside the gene matches: 4. In germline, CDR1 is MRHNA, CDR2 SNTAGT. The repertoire was sequenced with immunoSEQ multiplex PCR; TCRdb's copy has only in-frame clones and lacks some. The repertoire has roughly 110,000 clones, 70% to 85% of them found once; the top ten carry about 14%. This receptor was identified in a woman aged 60-75 years with acute or convalescent COVID-19. The source material was peripheral blood. This chain links TRBV6-4 with TRBJ2-2; 11 positions match TRBD2. CDR3 sequence reads: CASSELAGATGELFF. CDR3 sequence (DNA): TGTGCCAGCAGCGAACTAGCGGGGGCCACCGGGGAGCTGTTTTTT.